Listed below are T cell receptor beta chains from one sample, sequenced in a study of blood T cell repertoires in COVID-19. Generated by immunoSEQ multiplex PCR, the TCRdb table keeps only in-frame clones and is missing some. Seen here are about 190,000 clones, around four fifths observed once, and the top ten hold roughly a fifth. Sequencing was carried out using peripheral blood. These receptors were taken from a human donor in a cohort sampled during active COVID-19. Each CDR3 is given with its conserved first and last residue. The D gene is left open where the match is weak.

len	v_gene	d_gene	j_gene	CDR3aa
15	TRBV27	.	TRBJ2-7	CASSFSSGGTYEQYF
14	TRBV27	.	TRBJ2-7	CASSFSGSSYEQYF
10	TRBV12-3/TRBV12-4	.	TRBJ1-1	CASMDRSAFF
15	TRBV5-1	.	TRBJ2-7	CASSLGTAGSYEQYF
15	TRBV6-5	TRBD1	TRBJ1-2	CASSYPGQGSAGYTF
11	TRBV10-3	TRBD1	TRBJ1-2	CAISGTGFFTF
18	TRBV30	TRBD1	TRBJ2-6	CAFQTGGSPLTGANVLTF
13	TRBV30	.	TRBJ1-5	CACASGGNQPQHF
15	TRBV5-1	TRBD1	TRBJ1-2	CASSLGGQYTRGYTF
15	TRBV9	TRBD2	TRBJ2-2	CASSVAPAGVGELFF
16	TRBV7-7	.	TRBJ2-1	CASSALAESSYNEQFF
17	TRBV5-4	TRBD2	TRBJ2-5	CASSFGLAGGLRETQYF
15	TRBV5-1	.	TRBJ2-5	CASSLTGTIQETQYF
14	TRBV9	.	TRBJ2-5	CASSVAGGQETQYF
14	TRBV28	.	TRBJ1-1	CASRETGAYTEAFF
14	TRBV5-1	.	TRBJ1-6	CASSLREGFSPLHF
18	TRBV4-1	.	TRBJ1-5	CASSQGQNREPNNQPQHF
16	TRBV30	TRBD2	TRBJ2-2	CAWSQLAGANTGELFF
13	TRBV30	.	TRBJ1-2	CATEDGHNYGYTF
14	TRBV2	TRBD1	TRBJ1-3	CASSENRGGNTIYF
17	TRBV20-1	.	TRBJ2-2	CSASSSGDSTNTGELFF
14	TRBV18	.	TRBJ1-6	CASSPETDNSPLHF
11	TRBV20-1	.	TRBJ1-2	CSARQGNGYTF
12	TRBV3-1/TRBV3-2	.	TRBJ2-1	CASSQGDSKQFF
14	TRBV4-1	TRBD2	TRBJ2-3	CASSPSGVQDTQYF